Following are 2 T cell receptor beta chains from one sample sequenced in a study of blood T cell repertoires in COVID-19. Sequencing was performed with immunoSEQ multiplex PCR; in TCRdb, only in-frame clones are kept and a portion is missing. The sample consists of tens of thousands of clones, around 88% of them appearing once. Sequenced sample: peripheral blood. The origin of the receptors is a woman of 80 years or more with acute or convalescent COVID-19.

This sequence joins TRBV30 and TRBJ2-1; 8 nucleotides line up with TRBD1. Unmatched junction bases numbered 9, after V lost 1 base and J lost 4 bases. The CDR3 is 16 residues long. The germline V gene has CDR1 GTSNPN and CDR2 SVGIG (reference sequence). CDR3 residues: CAWSDPGGSDYNEQFF. The DNA of the CDR3 is TGTGCCTGGAGTGACCCAGGGGGCAGTGATTACAATGAGCAGTTCTTC.

J is TRBJ1-1 and V is TRBV5-6; 8 nucleotides line up with TRBD1. The CDR3 contains 14 residues. Germline-derived CDR1 and CDR2 are SGHDT and YYEEEE. The junction had 13 bases not matched to a gene; V was cut back by 4 bases and J by 11 bases. The CDR3 loop is CASSPPTLTGAAFF. The CDR3 DNA reads TGTGCCAGCAGCCCTCCGACACTGACAGGGGCGGCTTTCTTT.